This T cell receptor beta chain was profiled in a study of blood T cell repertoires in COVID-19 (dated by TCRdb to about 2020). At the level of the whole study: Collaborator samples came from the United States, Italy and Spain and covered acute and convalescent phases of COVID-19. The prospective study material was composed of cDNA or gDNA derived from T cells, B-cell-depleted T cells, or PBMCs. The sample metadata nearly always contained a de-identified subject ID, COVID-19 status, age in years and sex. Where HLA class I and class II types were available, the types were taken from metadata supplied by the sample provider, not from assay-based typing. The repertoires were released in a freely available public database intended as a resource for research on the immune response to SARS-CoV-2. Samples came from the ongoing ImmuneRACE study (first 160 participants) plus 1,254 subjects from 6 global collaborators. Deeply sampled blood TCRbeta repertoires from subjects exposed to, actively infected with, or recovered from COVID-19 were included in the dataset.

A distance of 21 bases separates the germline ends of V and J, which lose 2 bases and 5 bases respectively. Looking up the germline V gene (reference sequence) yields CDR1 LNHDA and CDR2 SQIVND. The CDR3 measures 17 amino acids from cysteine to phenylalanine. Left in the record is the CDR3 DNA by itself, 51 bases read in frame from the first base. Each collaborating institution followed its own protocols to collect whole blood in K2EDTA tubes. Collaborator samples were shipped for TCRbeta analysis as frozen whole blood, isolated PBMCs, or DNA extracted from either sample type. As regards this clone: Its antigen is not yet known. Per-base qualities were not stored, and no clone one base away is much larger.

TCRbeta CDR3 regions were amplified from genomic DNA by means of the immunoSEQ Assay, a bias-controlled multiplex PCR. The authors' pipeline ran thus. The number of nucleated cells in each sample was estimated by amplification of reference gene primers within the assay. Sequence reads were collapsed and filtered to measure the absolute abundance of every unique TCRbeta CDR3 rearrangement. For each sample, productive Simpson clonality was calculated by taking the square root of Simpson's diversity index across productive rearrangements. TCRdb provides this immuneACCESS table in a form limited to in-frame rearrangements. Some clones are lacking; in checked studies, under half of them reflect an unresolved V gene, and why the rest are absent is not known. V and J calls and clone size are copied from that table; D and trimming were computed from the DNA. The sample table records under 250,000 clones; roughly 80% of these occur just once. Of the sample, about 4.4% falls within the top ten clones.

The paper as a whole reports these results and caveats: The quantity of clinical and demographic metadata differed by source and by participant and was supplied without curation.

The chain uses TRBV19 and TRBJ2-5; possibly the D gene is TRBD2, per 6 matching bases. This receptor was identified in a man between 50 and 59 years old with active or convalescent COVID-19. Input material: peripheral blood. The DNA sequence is TGTGCCAGTAGTATATCGGTAGCGGTCCCTAATGAGGAGACCCAGTACTTC. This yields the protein CASSISVAVPNEETQYF.